One and the same sample provided the 9 T cell receptor beta chains below, sequenced in a study of CD8 T cells in Susac syndrome. Reverse transcription of about 0.45 to 1 ug RNA was performed with random hexamers. TCRdb ran MiXCR on the immunoSEQ multiplex PCR reads and lists one entry per CDR3 protein. The repertoire consists of about 190,000 distinct CDR3 sequences, with 91% occurring once and the leading ten covering about 0.09%. Sequencing was performed on CD4+ T cells from PBMCs. These receptors originate from a human donor with Susac syndrome.

The chain is built from TRBV29-1 and TRBJ2-1; 9 bases are shared with TRBD2. The CDR3 is 15 amino acids. Germline V lookup: CDR1 SQVTM, CDR2 ANQGSEA. V was pared by 4 bases and J by 5 bases, with 9 bases of the junction left unmatched. The CDR3 region has the DNA TGCAGCGTTGCCCCCAGCGGGGGGCTAAACAATGAGCAGTTCTTC. This codes for CSVAPSGGLNNEQFF.

The V call is TRBV10-3, the J call TRBJ2-2; TRBD1 matches 9 bases. Germline V lookup: CDR1 ENHRY, CDR2 SYGVKD. The CDR3 sequence is 15 residues long. V gave up 6 bases and J gave up 8 bases; unmatched junction bases: 10. This chain's CDR3 is CAIRKKTGGEGELFF. DNA of the CDR3: TGTGCCATCAGGAAGAAAACAGGGGGCGAAGGGGAGCTGTTTTTT.

This rearrangement joins TRBV5-5 to TRBJ2-7, with a possible D match to TRBD2 (5 bases). The CDR3 length is 12 residues. V lost 4 bases and J 5 bases, leaving 10 bases between the germline ends. From germline, CDR1 is SGHKS and CDR2 YYEKEE (reference sequence). CDR3 bases: TGTGCCAGCAGCGCGCGGGTCCACGAGCAGTACTTC. This sequence encodes CASSARVHEQYF. The variable domain in full, completed from reference TRBV5-5 and TRBJ2-7, reads DAGVTQSPTHLIKTRGQQVTLRCSPISGHKSVSWYQQVLGQGPQFIFQYYEKEERGRGNFPDRFSARQFPNYSSELNVNALLLGDSALYLCASSARVHEQYFGPGTRLTVT.

This chain uses TRBV5-8 with TRBJ2-3; D is perhaps TRBD1 (6 bases). Germline CDR1 and CDR2: SGHTS and YDEGEE. The CDR3 consists of 15 residues. V shed 1 base and J shed 0 bases, with 9 bases lying between them. The DNA of the CDR3 is TGTGCCAGCAGCTTGTGGGGGCCTAGCACAGATACGCAGTATTTT. It yields the protein CASSLWGPSTDTQYF.

V and J are TRBV20-1 and TRBJ1-3; D is perhaps TRBD1 (6 bases). Germline-derived CDR1 and CDR2 are DFQATT and SNEGSKA (reference sequence). V was pared by 3 bases and J by 0 bases, with 12 bases between. The CDR3 extends over 15 amino acids. The CDR3 region is CSASPGHLSGNTIYF. In nucleotides, the CDR3 is TGCAGTGCTAGTCCGGGACACCTCTCTGGAAACACCATATATTTT.

The chain has TRBV28 and TRBJ2-7; a weak D match, TRBD2 (5 bases). The CDR3 loop spans 12 amino acids. CDR1 and CDR2 from the germline V gene are MDHEN and SYDVKM. Trimming cost V 5 bases and J 5 bases, with 10 bases left between them. For the CDR3, the DNA is TGTGCCAGCAGTACGGGGTCGAACGAGCAGTACTTC. It yields the protein CASSTGSNEQYF.

The V gene is TRBV5-5, the J gene TRBJ1-2; D gene unclear. From germline, CDR1 is SGHKS and CDR2 YYEKEE (reference sequence). The CDR3 runs 17 residues. Trimming took off 0 bases at V and 2 bases at J, with 17 bases between the two ends. CDR3 region: CASSLESRTRRNYGYTF. CDR3 DNA sequence: TGTGCCAGCAGCTTGGAGAGCCGAACCCGACGGAACTATGGCTACACCTTC.

This sequence joins TRBV12-5 and TRBJ2-7; 9 bases align to TRBD2. The trim removed 4 bases at V and 4 bases at J, leaving 8 bases unmatched. Per germline, CDR1 LGHNT and CDR2 FRNRAP. CDR3 length: 15 residues. DNA of the CDR3: TGTGCTAGTGGTTCCAAGGCGGGGGGGCCTTACGAGCAGTACTTC. Protein product: CASGSKAGGPYEQYF.

This sequence joins TRBV3-1 and TRBJ1-1; possible D gene TRBD1, 6 bases. V was clipped by 6 bases and J by 10 bases, with 12 bases between them. This CDR3 has 11 amino acids. CDR1 LGHDT and CDR2 YNNKEL come from the germline V gene (reference sequence). The CDR3 sequence: CASSFDRIAFF. As DNA, the CDR3 is TGTGCCAGCAGTTTCGACAGGATAGCTTTCTTT.